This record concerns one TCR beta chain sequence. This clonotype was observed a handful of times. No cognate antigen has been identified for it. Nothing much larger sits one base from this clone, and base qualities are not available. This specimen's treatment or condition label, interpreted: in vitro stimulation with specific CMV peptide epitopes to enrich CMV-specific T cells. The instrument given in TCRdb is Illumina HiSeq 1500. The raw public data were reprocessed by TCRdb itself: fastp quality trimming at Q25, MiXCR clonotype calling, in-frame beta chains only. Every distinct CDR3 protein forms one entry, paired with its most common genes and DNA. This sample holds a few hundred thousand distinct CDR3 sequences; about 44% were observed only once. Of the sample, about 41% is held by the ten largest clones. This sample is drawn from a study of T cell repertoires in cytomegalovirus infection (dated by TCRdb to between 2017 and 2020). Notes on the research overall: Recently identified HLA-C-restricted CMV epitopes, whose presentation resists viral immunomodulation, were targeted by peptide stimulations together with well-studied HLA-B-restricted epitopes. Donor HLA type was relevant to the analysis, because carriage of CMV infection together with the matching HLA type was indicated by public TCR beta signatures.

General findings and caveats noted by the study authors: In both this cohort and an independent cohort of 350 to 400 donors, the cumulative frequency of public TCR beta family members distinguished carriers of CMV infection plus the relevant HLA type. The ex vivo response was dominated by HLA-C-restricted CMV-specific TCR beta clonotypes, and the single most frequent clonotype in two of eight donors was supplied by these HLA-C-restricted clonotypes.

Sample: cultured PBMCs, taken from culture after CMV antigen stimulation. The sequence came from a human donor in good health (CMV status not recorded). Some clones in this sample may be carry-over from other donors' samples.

The CDR3 has the sequence CASSLSYRGKNGYTF. DNA sequence: TGTGCCAGCAGTTTGTCTTACAGGGGGAAGAATGGCTACACCTTC. The chain is made from TRBV28 and TRBJ1-2; TRBD1 matches 8 bases in the middle. The CDR3 runs 15 residues from the cysteine to the phenylalanine. The CDR3 DNA has 45 bases and is translated from base 1. V loses 3 bases at its end and J loses 6 bases; junction bases beyond the gene matches: 9. From a lookup of the germline V gene, CDR1 and CDR2 are MDHEN and SYDVKM.